This T cell receptor (beta chain) was sequenced for a study of cytomegalovirus exposure and HLA in healthy donors. Germline CDR1 MDHEN, CDR2 SYDVKM. The CDR3 totals 14 residues. Deletions cut 4 bases from V and 3 bases from J, with 12 bases between. Study outcomes and limitations: It was 160 or so TCR beta chains that were listed as cytomegalovirus-associated.

On this clone: Its specificity is not known.

Primers for the PCR totalled 60 Vbeta and 13 Jbeta. Clones were sequenced by immunoSEQ multiplex PCR, and TCRdb holds only the in-frame ones, with some missing. This repertoire shows about 110,000 clones, roughly 80% found once; its top ten account for 2% to 2.5%. This receptor was identified in a young man in good health and CMV-seronegative. The J gene is TRBJ1-1, the V gene TRBV28; D remains unclear. Sequencing was carried out using PBMCs. CDR3 loop: CASSSAGSDTEAFF. The CDR3 DNA reads as TGTGCCAGCAGTTCCGCCGGGTCGGACACTGAAGCTTTCTTT.